This entry describes one T cell receptor (beta chain). The target of this receptor is not known. No clone much larger than this one lies a single base away; base qualities are absent. Including the terminal cysteine and phenylalanine, the CDR3 comprises 13 residues. The read is trimmed to its CDR3 DNA, 39 bases read in frame from base 1. The trim is 5 bases for V and 2 bases for J, with a gap of 10 bases between the germline ends. Based on the germline V gene, the CDR1 and CDR2 sequences are SGHDT and YYEEEE. This sample is part of a study of cytomegalovirus exposure and HLA in healthy donors listed by TCRdb under 2017. A note on the overall study: An earlier analysis of 587 of the donors reported approximately 280 Gb of sequence data and 95 million to 140 million unique TCR beta sequences obtained from around 170 million T cells. The study aimed to test whether cataloging public T cell receptors could reveal signatures of past pathogen exposure. HLA typing covered class I and class II loci at four-digit resolution. The T cell repertoires of 666 subjects were profiled by immunosequencing and related to cytomegalovirus serostatus. An earlier analysis of approximately 640 of the donors applied high-throughput TCR beta sequencing to assess whether each TCR beta V gene segment acted as functional or pseudogenic. Several DR-DQ haplotypes were treated as single units for association and clustering because of strong linkage in the cohort. On average, roughly 250,000 unique TCR beta nucleotide sequences were sequenced per donor among about 400 genotyped donors of the cohort, with roughly 18% of those sequences being non-productive. Among the roughly 400 genotyped donors, approximately 81% belonged to the genetic ancestry cluster associated with self-reported Caucasian donors. In a later analysis, previously published TCR beta repertoires from some 640 donors were re-analyzed and high-resolution HLA genotyping was added so that TCR occurrence patterns could be studied. A separate validation cohort of approximately 130 different subjects was used in addition to the approximately 640-subject first cohort. Roughly 310 gigabases of sequencing data and approximately 80 million unique TCR sequences were included in an early release covering roughly 700 HLA-typed donors. Typing coverage varied by locus: about 620-640 donors for A, B, C, DRB1 and DQB1; more than 500 for DQA1; more than 600 for DPA1; approximately 490 for DPB1. Every discovery cohort repertoire had been produced on one sequencing platform. The later analysis used no new phenotypic data to find candidate immune exposures, relying instead on TCR beta sequences and their occurrence across donors. To predict cytomegalovirus infection status, the study brought together high-throughput TCR immunosequencing, statistical association of individual TCRs with disease status, and machine learning. Donor age, sex, ethnicity and CMV serostatus were compiled alongside the repertoire data. A later genetic analysis took genome-wide SNP genotypes for about three fifths of the roughly 670 donors and used that subset as a discovery cohort. The investigation overall reported the following: Because some donors lacked HLA typing at each locus, the association tests relied only on the typed subset. In a later analysis, most CMV-associated TCR beta chains were found to appear HLA-restricted, with HLA associations seemingly driven largely by CMV exposure. A later analysis found that HLA-associated TCR beta chains were more clonally expanded and had lower generation probabilities than equally common non-associated chains. According to a later analysis, TCR association rates differed among HLA loci, with DRB1 alleles showing the most associated TCRs and HLA-C alleles showing the fewest. CMV serostatus was the only immune exposure information available for the cohort. Because counts were too low, seventeen rarely observed V segments, including chromosome 9 orphons, were excluded from the earlier analysis of 587 of the donors. Broadly in line with IMGT annotations, most TCR beta V segments showed up in productive rearrangements about 87% or about 30% of the time in an earlier analysis of under 700 of the donors. When HLA alleles, especially DR and DQ, strongly co-occurred, TCR associations were difficult to assign to individual alleles. Compared with the 666-donor mean, donors in an Asian-associated ancestry cluster had fewer N-insertions in productive TCRs, according to a later genetic analysis. Most TCR sequences were observed very rarely across donors, whereas some public TCRs were present in many individuals. Some IMGT-functional V segments, including TRBV6-2 and TRBV6-3, could not be distinguished by the 87-base-pair reads and were therefore excluded. Linkage disequilibrium might explain the correlated functional status among segregating V segments, but an unknown experimental factor could not be excluded. Sequencing depth was assumed to be roughly uniform across donors in the presence/absence analyses, though that assumption may not hold. The classifier was reported to diagnose cytomegalovirus status with high specificity and sensitivity in both the original cohort and the validation cohort. In vitro tests confirmed that three of the cytomegalovirus-associated TCR beta chains recognize cytomegalovirus antigens. According to a later analysis, parvovirus B19, influenza, CMV and Epstein-Barr virus appeared linked to several top co-occurrence clusters. A further reported finding was that TCR beta sequences accurately predicted the HLA-A and HLA-B alleles for most subjects in the first cohort. V-gene and J-gene trimming of TCR beta chains was associated with a missense DCLRE1C variant in a later genetic analysis, and the association was replicated in an independent cohort. A cluster of highly shared sequence variants was judged likely to be a technical artifact of the sequencing pipeline. The authors suggested that the approach could potentially be extended to other disease states and immunological phenotypes. In the study, 150 to 200 TCR beta chains were listed as associated with cytomegalovirus. The cohort was sequenced for TCR beta chains only, and without alpha or paired-chain data the features that could be detected were limited. A later analysis associated 16,951 TCR beta sequences with specific HLA alleles at a false discovery rate of 0.05.

The cohort was made up of approximately 670 healthy bone marrow donors. At the time of sampling, all cohort members were nominally healthy, though unrecorded immune exposures were likely present. The donor tested CMV seropositive and was one of the 289 seropositive cohort members. A peripheral blood sample was collected from each donor, and TCR beta sequencing was performed on peripheral blood mononuclear cells. The Qiagen DNeasy Blood Extraction Kit was used to extract genomic DNA from the blood cell samples. Preparation of the library involved the immunoSEQ multiplex PCR assay. A mixture of 60 forward primers for TCR Vbeta segments and 13 reverse primers for TCR Jbeta segments was used in the multiplex PCR. Amplification of the CDR3 region of rearranged TCR beta genes was performed with a multiplex PCR assay on genomic DNA. On the Illumina HiSeq System, the amplified TCR beta libraries were sequenced as 87-base-pair reads. As for the original processing: A later analysis counted approximately 84 million unique TCR beta chains across the 666 repertoires, and 10 million to 11 million of these chains were shared by at least two donors. To remove PCR and sequencing errors, raw reads were error-corrected and collapsed into unique sequences using a nearest-neighbor algorithm that merged closely related sequences. V, D and J gene segments were assigned by aligning CDR3 sequences to IMGT reference sequences. Each retained sequence needed at least a six-nucleotide match to both a V gene segment and a J gene segment. A rearrangement was called productive if the CDR3 had no stop codons and remained in frame with V and J, and every other rearrangement was called non-productive. Following IMGT convention, CDR3 was defined as the stretch from the second conserved V-encoded cysteine up to the conserved J-encoded phenylalanine. The earlier analysis of 587 of the donors excluded sequences that lacked an unambiguous match to a single V gene segment. An earlier analysis of some 610 of the donors called V segments functional above 56.7% productive rearrangements and segregating when the between-donor standard deviation exceeded 5%. A statistical classification framework was developed to diagnose cytomegalovirus status using the catalog of TCR beta chain sequences. In a later analysis, TCR nucleotide sequences were compared against IMGT/GENE-DB human TR gene sequences so that V and J genes could be assigned. In a later analysis, CDR3 sequences and most-parsimonious VDJ recombination scenarios were assigned using the TCRdist pipeline. In a later analysis, each TCR beta chain was defined by its CDR3 amino acid sequence together with its V-gene family, and reads lacking a unique V-gene family were excluded. A later analysis removed several hundred highly shared, low-generation-probability nucleotide sequences to deal with suspected cross-contamination and a sequencing artifact. A later analysis calculated a clonal expansion index for each public chain from normalized within-repertoire ranks of inferred template counts. In a later analysis, generation probabilities were computed using a VDJ recombination model fitted to out-of-frame rearrangements, and the results were checked against IGoR. A later analysis scored TCR-TCR, TCR-HLA and TCR-CMV co-occurrence with hypergeometric tests, applying a repertoire-size bias correction to TCR pairs. To estimate false discovery rates, a later analysis permuted the HLA or CMV assignments 20 times. In a later analysis, co-occurring TCRs were grouped with DBSCAN, and TCRdist sequence similarity was added when clustering was performed within HLA-allele-positive subsets. Co-occurrence clustering excluded repertoires with fewer than 30,000 or more than 120,000 public chains, plus five with anomalous nucleotide sharing. In TCRdb, the immuneACCESS table is reduced to in-frame sequences with V and J assigned. These tables do not hold every clone; where another copy was compared, an unresolved V gene accounts for under half, and the others remain unexplained. Clonal size and the V and J genes are those of that table, whereas D and trimming came from the DNA. The sample data list 200,000 to 250,000 clones, and over 65% of these were observed just once. The leading ten clones occupy 2.7% of the sample.

Sequencing was done on a sample of PBMCs. The origin of this receptor is a woman aged 55-75 years in good health and CMV-seropositive. The rearranged segments are TRBV5-6 and TRBJ2-5; a tentative D match to TRBD1 spans 6 bases. The CDR3 region: CASSPQGQETQYF. The DNA is TGTGCCAGCAGTCCACAGGGACAAGAGACCCAGTACTTC.